The 4 T cell receptor beta chains below come from one sample, sequenced in a study of shared clonotypes between healthy human individuals. Naive CD8 cells were CD45RO-negative, positively selected for CCR7, excluding terminally differentiated effector memory CD45RA+ cells. Data came from immunoSEQ multiplex PCR; TCRdb stores just in-frame clones and leaves some out. The sample contains about 2.2 million clones, about 93% of which appear only once. The specimen was naive CD8+ T cells from PBMCs. All receptors come from a man aged 18 to 35 in good health. Some clones in this sample may be carry-over from other donors' samples.

This clone was detected once. The V call is TRBV28, the J call TRBJ1-1, with D possibly being TRBD1 (5 bases). This CDR3 has 16 amino acids. Germline CDR1 MDHEN, CDR2 SYDVKM. V was clipped by 4 bases and J by 6 bases, with 21 bases between them. The CDR3 coding sequence is TGTGCCAGCAGTTCCCCCCGACAGTTGGGTTACGCTGAAGCTTTCTTT. Amino acid sequence: CASSSPRQLGYAEAFF.

The V and J genes are TRBV7-8 and TRBJ1-5; TRBD1 matches 9 bases. The V and J ends lost 7 bases and 4 bases, in that order; junction bases with no gene match: 8. The germline CDR1 and CDR2 sequences are SGHVS and FQNEAQ. The CDR3 runs to 15 residues. The CDR3 nucleotides read TGTGCCAGCACCAGGGACAGGGTAGGGAATCAGCCCCAGCATTTT. This codes for CASTRDRVGNQPQHF.

This chain links TRBV10-2 with TRBJ2-1, with 11 bases matching TRBD2. Per germline, CDR1 WSHSY and CDR2 SAAADI. The CDR3 totals 16 residues. J lost 1 base, V lost 8 bases, and 7 bases had no gene match. CDR3 residues: CASLMIAGGSYNEQFF. The CDR3 nucleotides are TGCGCCAGCCTCATGATAGCGGGAGGGTCCTACAATGAGCAGTTCTTC.

This clone was observed a single time. The chain has TRBV6-1 and TRBJ2-7; TRBD1 matches 9 bases. The CDR3 is made up of 13 amino acids. Germline trimming cut 7 bases from V and 3 bases from J; bases unmatched to any gene: 4. Germline loops: CDR1 MNHNS, CDR2 SASEGT. The CDR3 DNA is TGTGCCAGCACCCGGGACAGGGACTACGAGCAGTACTTC. It yields the protein CASTRDRDYEQYF.